The table lists the clone carrying this T cell receptor beta chain with many counts. This sample is drawn from a study of human T cells and chemical hapten exposure. Study at large: Patients, predominantly female, presented with alopecia areata, totalis or universalis.

The CDR3 loop spans 12 amino acids. Per the germline V gene, CDR1 is DFQATT and CDR2 is SNEGSKA (reference sequence). Trimming cost V 3 bases and J 1 base, with 4 bases left between them. Regarding time point: patch test 2, 6 weeks after DPC sensitization. Treatment denoted: therapeutic diphenylcyclopropenone sensitization with weekly scalp DPC. It was the library that attached unique molecular identifiers to individual cDNA molecules. TCRdb re-derived calls from the RACE reads in MiXCR, one entry per CDR3 protein. The sample consists of 360,000 or so distinct CDR3 sequences, just under 6.5% of them appearing once.

Here the sequenced sample was whole blood, taken in connection with sensitization to the hapten diphenylcyclopropenone (DPC). This chain uses TRBV20-1 with TRBJ1-3; D remains ambiguous. This sequence originates from a woman younger than 30 with alopecia areata. Some clones in this sample may be carry-over from other donors' samples. In nucleotides, the CDR3 is TGCAGTGCTAGGGGTTCTGGAAACACCATATATTTT. It translates to CSARGSGNTIYF.